Below, one T cell receptor (beta chain) is given with its context. This CDR3 comprises 13 residues. The germline V and J ends were trimmed by 11 bases and 2 bases, with 16 bases remaining between them. Looked up from germline, CDR1 is SNHLY and CDR2 is FYNNEI. This sample was taken from a study of blood T cell repertoires in COVID-19. The assay was immunoSEQ multiplex PCR, and TCRdb's table has in-frame clones only and misses some. Of approximately 240,000 clones listed, 85% to 95% are singletons. Participants spanned ages about 18 to 90 years and resided in about two dozen US areas. J is TRBJ2-7 and V is TRBV2; perhaps TRBD1 as D (5 bases). Sequenced input: PBMCs or T cells enriched from blood (not recorded which). The receptor was isolated from a woman aged 18-29 years who had recovered from COVID-19. The CDR3 DNA sequence: TGTGCCTCCCAAGGCGGACAAGCCTACGAGCAGTACTTC. As protein: CASQGGQAYEQYF.